This T cell receptor beta chain originates from a study of blood T cells in healthy people across ages. Comment on this clonotype: Its matching antigen is unknown.

V gave up 6 bases and J gave up 3 bases, with 12 bases separating them. This CDR3 comprises 13 residues. CDR1 and CDR2 (germline): ENHRY, SYGVKD. Notes on the study in general: Long-lived donors exceeded aged donors in naive CD4+ cells and diversity.

Then a second PCR, running roughly 7 to 11 cycles, was carried out with a sample-barcoded 5' primer and a J-beta primer mix. In TCRdb, the 5' RACE reads were re-called with MiXCR into one record per CDR3 protein. The sample has some 1.4 million distinct CDR3 sequences, roughly 40% seen once; the top ten hold approximately 7.9%. Sequencing was performed on blood. The receptor comes from a woman between 18 and 30 years old in good health. V gene TRBV10-3 combines with J gene TRBJ2-7; possible D gene TRBD1, 6 bases. CDR3: CAISPRTDYEQYF. In DNA, the CDR3 is TGTGCCATCAGCCCCCGGACAGACTACGAGCAGTACTTC.